Listed here are 8 T cell receptor beta chains from one sample, sequenced in a study of T cell clonality in common variable immunodeficiency. The assay was immunoSEQ multiplex PCR, and TCRdb's table has in-frame clones only and misses some. The record shows 35,000 to 55,000 clones for this sample, with no singletons present. The sample consisted of peripheral blood mononuclear cells. The origin of the receptors is a person between 18 and 75 years old in good health.

This clone has a count of ten or more. The CDR3 end is not reached by the read, which stops 3 residues before it; the germline J gene fills it in. The J gene is TRBJ2-7, the V gene TRBV10-3, with 8 bases fitting TRBD1. J was trimmed by 3 bases and V by 3 bases; bases with no gene match: 7. CDR1 is ENHRY and CDR2 is SYGVKD in the germline V gene. There are 15 residues in the CDR3. CDR3 sequence: CAISEWQGAIYEQYF. The CDR3 DNA, read in part, is TGTGCCATCAGTGAATGGCAGGGGGCAATCTACGAG.

This clone was seen at least ten times. The sequenced fragment ends 3 residues before the CDR3 boundary, so the rest is inferred from the germline J gene. The V call is TRBV11-2, the J call TRBJ1-1; D gene unclear. CDR3 size: 13 residues. In germline, CDR1 is SGHAT, CDR2 FQNNGV. The CDR3 reads CASSPSRSVAAFF. Incomplete CDR3 DNA: TGTGCCAGCAGCCCGAGTCGGTCGGTCGCG.

This clone was seen repeatedly, ten times or more. The read ends 3 residues early relative to the CDR3; the germline J gene fills the gap. The genes are TRBV12-3 or TRBV12-4 and TRBJ2-1, with 9 bases that match TRBD2. V shed 5 bases and J 1 base; nucleotides not matched to a gene: 6. CDR3 size: 16 residues. The covered CDR3 bases are TGTGCCAGCAGTGTTTTTACTAGCGGGTCCTACAATGAG. This translates into CASSVFTSGSYNE. The complete CDR3 protein is CASSVFTSGSYNEQFF.

This clone was recorded at least ten times. The CDR3 is cut off 3 residues early in the read; its end comes from the germline J gene. The V gene is TRBV7-2, the J gene TRBJ2-1; tentatively, D is TRBD2 (5 bases). Germline CDR1 reads SGHTA; CDR2 reads FQGNSA. V gave up 4 bases and J gave up 6 bases, with 13 bases separating them. This CDR3 comprises 14 residues. The CDR3 DNA, read in part, is TGTGCCAGCAGCTCGGACTCCTCGGGCAATGAG. Translated, it gives CASSSDSSGNE. The entire CDR3 reads CASSSDSSGNEQFF.

Many counts were recorded for this clone. The sequence runs out 3 residues before the end of the CDR3; the remainder is reconstructed from the germline J gene. The rearrangement joins TRBV6-1 to TRBJ1-5, with a weak D call TRBD1 (5 bases). Germline V lookup: CDR1 MNHNS, CDR2 SASEGT. The CDR3 has 14 residues. Trimming stripped 2 bases from V and 9 bases from J, with 14 bases between. Here the CDR3 reads CASSERQGGRPQHF. The part of the CDR3 DNA that was read is TGTGCCAGCAGTGAAAGGCAGGGTGGTAGGCCC.

There are many counts of this clone. Incomplete CDR3 DNA: TGTGCCAGCAGCACGGGGACTAGCGGGGGAGATACG. The encoded protein is CASSTGTSGGDT. The CDR3 in its entirety is CASSTGTSGGDTQYF. The rearrangement links TRBV5-4 to TRBJ2-3; 14 bases align to TRBD2. The CDR3 goes on 3 residues after the read ends, and that part is filled in from the germline J gene. Germline V gene sequence: CDR1 SGHNT, CDR2 YYREEE (reference sequence). The CDR3 runs 15 residues. With V trimmed by 4 bases and J by 5 bases, 3 bases remained unmatched.

This clone was detected many times. Read sequence stops 3 residues before the CDR3 end, and the germline J gene provides the missing end. This chain links TRBV28 with TRBJ2-1; 10 bases match TRBD2. From germline, CDR1 is MDHEN and CDR2 SYDVKM. This CDR3 is built from 16 residues. J lost 2 bases, V lost 5 bases, and 6 bases had no gene match. The sequenced part of the CDR3 DNA is TGTGCCAGCAGTACCCGGCTAGCGGGAGCCTACAATGAG. Translating gives CASSTRLAGAYNE. The entire CDR3 is CASSTRLAGAYNEQFF. The full variable domain, with the rest looked up from reference TRBV28 and TRBJ2-1, is DVKVTQSSRYLVKRTGEKVFLECVQDMDHENMFWYRQDPGLGLRLIYFSYDVKMKEKGDIPEGYSVSREKKERFSLILESASTNQTSMYLCASSTRLAGAYNEQFFGPGTRLTVL.

This clone has at least ten counts. The read halts 3 residues ahead of the CDR3 end, with the missing end drawn from the germline J gene. The J gene is TRBJ1-3, the V gene TRBV18, with 10 bases aligning to TRBD1. Germline V CDR1 and CDR2: KGHSH, LQKENI. This CDR3 has 16 amino acids. The V and J ends lost 2 bases and 2 bases, in that order; junction bases with no gene match: 3. The CDR3 reads CASSPGTGATGNTIYF. The part of the CDR3 DNA that was read is TGTGCCAGCTCACCAGGGACAGGGGCGACTGGAAACACC.